This TCR beta chain was sequenced in a study of CD8 T cells in Susac syndrome. With 11 bases removed from V and 2 bases from J, the gap between germline ends came to 13 bases. Germline CDR1 reads SNHLY; CDR2 reads FYNNEI. This CDR3 has 12 residues. Bulk CD8+ and CD4+ cells came from magnetic negative isolation; CD8+ TEMRA by FACS. RNA amounts of roughly 0.45 to 1 ug underwent reverse transcription with random hexamers. TCRdb analysed the immunoSEQ multiplex PCR reads with MiXCR anew, one entry per CDR3 protein. Of hundreds of thousands of distinct CDR3 sequences listed, roughly 93% are singletons. The chain joins TRBV2 to TRBJ2-7; perhaps D is TRBD1 or TRBD2 (5 bases each). This sequence was found in a human donor with multiple sclerosis. Sequencing was performed on CD4+ T cells from PBMCs. CDR3 in DNA: TGTGCCCGGGGCCGGCGGGCCTACGAGCAGTACTTC. Translating it yields CARGRRAYEQYF.